Listed below are T cell receptor beta chains from one sample, sequenced in a study of cytomegalovirus exposure and HLA in healthy donors. The data were produced by immunoSEQ multiplex PCR, yet TCRdb's version contains in-frame clones alone and is incomplete. The sample holds 150,000 to 200,000 clones, roughly four fifths seen once. Material: PBMCs. These receptor sequences come from a man between 18 and 35 years old in good health and CMV-seronegative. CDR3s include the opening cysteine and the closing phenylalanine or tryptophan. Each record gives: D gene, J gene, clone size, V gene, CDR3 DNA, CDR3 protein. D genes are given only for firm matches. Size values are once, few and many counts, or a class for expanded clones, and some rows have none.

TRBD1,TRBJ1-1,NA,TRBV6-5,TGTGCCAGCAGTTCGGGACAGGGGCCCACTGAAGCTTTCTTT,CASSSGQGPTEAFF
TRBD2,TRBJ2-5,NA,TRBV19,TGTGCCAGTAGTATTGGCGGGAGCTCTCAAGAGACCCAGTACTTC,CASSIGGSSQETQYF
TRBD2,TRBJ2-7,NA,TRBV9,TGTGCCAGCAGCGACCCACTAGCGGGAGGGCCAGTTCCCTACGAGCAGTACTTC,CASSDPLAGGPVPYEQYF
NA,TRBJ1-4,NA,TRBV10-1,TGCGCCGGCCAAGAATCGCGGGGAGTAAATGAAAAACTGTTTTTT,CAGQESRGVNEKLFF
TRBD1,TRBJ2-7,once,TRBV27,TGTGCCAGCACGTCGAGGACAGGGGCGGACTACGAGCAGTACTTC,CASTSRTGADYEQYF
NA,TRBJ1-4,once,TRBV5-4,TGTGCCAGCACCCGGCGGGCAACTAATGAAAAACTGTTTTTT,CASTRRATNEKLFF
NA,TRBJ2-7,NA,TRBV7-2,TGTGCCAGCAGCTTAGGCCCGGGGGTAGAGGGCGAGCAGTACTTC,CASSLGPGVEGEQYF
TRBD2,TRBJ2-1,few,TRBV7-2,TGTGCCAGCAGCCCCCGACTAGCGGGACGACTCAGGACCTACAATGAGCAGTTCTTC,CASSPRLAGRLRTYNEQFF
TRBD2,TRBJ2-5,once,TRBV7-9,TGTGCCAGCAGGCTAGGACTAGCGGGAGAACTAGAGACCCAGTACTTC,CASRLGLAGELETQYF
NA,TRBJ2-5,NA,TRBV5-1,TGCGCCAGCAGCCCACTCGACAGTCAAGAGACCCAGTACTTC,CASSPLDSQETQYF
TRBD1,TRBJ1-5,NA,TRBV6-4,TGTGCCAGCAGTGGGAACAGGGGTTACAATCAGCCCCAGCATTTT,CASSGNRGYNQPQHF